Below are 7 T cell receptor beta chains sequenced from a single sample in a study of blood T cell repertoires in COVID-19. The table came from immunoSEQ multiplex PCR; TCRdb's copy has only in-frame clones and leaves some out. The sample holds about 180,000 clones, about 78% seen once. The source material was PBMCs or T cells enriched from blood (not recorded which). These receptors all come from a woman between 45 and 60 years old who had recovered from COVID-19.

This chain links TRBV4-3 with TRBJ2-1, with 12 bases aligning to TRBD1. Unmatched junction bases numbered 6, after V lost 3 bases and J lost 9 bases. Germline V gives CDR1 LGHNA, CDR2 YSLEER. CDR3 length equals 15 residues. Written as DNA, the CDR3 is TGCGCCAGCAGCCAGACCGGGACAGGGGGCAGTGAGCAGTTCTTC. It codes for CASSQTGTGGSEQFF.

This clone was recorded only once. The V gene is TRBV3-1 (or the pseudogene TRBV3-2), the J gene TRBJ2-3; 10 positions match TRBD2. Germline V gene data show CDR1 as LGHDT and CDR2 as YNNKEL (reference sequence). This CDR3 comprises 16 residues. With 1 base clipped from V and 6 bases from J, the junction kept 7 bases outside the gene matches. The CDR3 DNA follows: TGTGCCAGCAGCCAAGGGGAAATACTAGCGGGGGATACGCAGTATTTT. It specifies CASSQGEILAGDTQYF.

The V gene is TRBV19, the J gene TRBJ2-6; D not certain. This CDR3 has 15 residues. The germline V gene encodes CDR1 LNHDA and CDR2 SQIVND (reference sequence). V was cut by 6 bases and J by 0 bases, with 9 bases left in between. The CDR3 nucleotides are TGTGCCAGTAGCAACCTATACTCTGGGGCCAACGTCCTGACTTTC. Protein sequence: CASSNLYSGANVLTF.

This clone was seen just once. The chain recombines TRBV27 with TRBJ2-1, with 13 bases lining up with TRBD2. Germline V gene sequence: CDR1 MNHEY, CDR2 SMNVEV (reference sequence). V was clipped by 6 bases and J by 9 bases; unmatched bases: 8. There are 15 residues in the CDR3. The DNA for the CDR3 is TGTGCCAGCAGGCGACTAGCGGGAGGTGGTTTTGAGCAGTTCTTC. As protein: CASRRLAGGGFEQFF.

In DNA form, the CDR3 reads TGTGCCAGCAGTTCCCCTACTAGCGCCATCTCCTACAATGAGCAGTTCTTC. This gives the protein CASSSPTSAISYNEQFF. The chain joins TRBV28 to TRBJ2-1, with 7 nucleotides matching TRBD2. This CDR3 is 17 amino acids long. Germline trimming cut 4 bases from V and 0 bases from J; bases unmatched to any gene: 9. Germline lookup yields CDR1 MDHEN and CDR2 SYDVKM.

The chain links TRBV13 to TRBJ2-7; perhaps TRBD2 as D (6 bases). V shed 5 bases and J shed 3 bases, with 20 bases lying between them. The CDR3 is 16 residues long. CDR1 and CDR2 (germline): PRHDT, FYEKMQ (reference sequence). The CDR3 coding sequence is TGTGCCAGCAGCAACCTAGCTCGGAAGGGAGGCTACGAGCAGTACTTC. This gives the protein CASSNLARKGGYEQYF.

The chain recombines TRBV19 with TRBJ2-6; TRBD1 aligns across 11 bases. CDR3 length: 17 residues. V gave up 5 bases and J gave up 0 bases; unmatched junction bases: 3. Germline CDR1 and CDR2: LNHDA and SQIVND (reference sequence). Here the CDR3 reads CASSRGTGGSGANVLTF. In DNA, the CDR3 is TGTGCCAGTAGTCGGGGGACAGGGGGCTCTGGGGCCAACGTCCTGACTTTC. Full variable domain (rest looked up from reference TRBV19 and TRBJ2-6): DGGITQSPKYLFRKEGQNVTLSCEQNLNHDAMYWYRQDPGQGLRLIYYSQIVNDFQKGDIAEGYSVSREKKESFPLTVTSAQKNPTAFYLCASSRGTGGSGANVLTFGAGSRLTVL.